This T cell receptor beta chain was observed in a study of response to subunit inactivated influenza vaccine. MiXCR was run by TCRdb on the RT-PCR reads, yielding one entry per CDR3 protein. The sample has under 200,000 distinct CDR3 sequences, approximately 12% seen once; the top ten hold around 32%. V was trimmed by 0 bases and J by 5 bases, leaving 14 bases between them. The germline V gene has CDR1 GTSNPN and CDR2 SVGIG (reference sequence). There are 14 residues in the CDR3. These data are also associated with another study on T cells expressing NK-cell markers. From that second work: What made the TCR beta cDNA was 5'RACE template switching with UMIs.

Sequencing used CD8+ T cells sorted from PBMCs, obtained roughly 13 days after vaccination. The clonotype was recovered from a man aged 45 to 65 who received an inactivated influenza vaccine. This rearrangement joins TRBV30 to TRBJ2-7; D ambiguous. CDR3 in amino acids: CAWSVGSLNNEQYF. CDR3 coding DNA: TGTGCCTGGAGTGTGGGTAGCTTGAACAACGAGCAGTACTTC.